The table lists the clone carrying this T cell receptor beta chain with many counts. V shed 5 bases and J 9 bases; nucleotides not matched to a gene: 8. The CDR3 sequence is 14 residues long. From germline, CDR1 is SEHNR and CDR2 FQNEAQ (reference sequence). This sample is part of a study of T cells in Graves' hyperthyroidism and ophthalmopathy. TCR beta CDR3 sequences were amplified from RNA transcripts. During a first-round RT-PCR of the TCR CDR3, the HTBI primer set was used. TCRdb used MiXCR to reprocess the multiplex PCR reads, holding one entry per CDR3 protein. The sample lists fewer than 500,000 distinct CDR3 sequences, 14% to 15% occurring once.

This TCR was sampled from a man aged 18-30 years with Graves' ophthalmopathy. V gene TRBV7-9 combines with J gene TRBJ2-1; TRBD2 aligns across 9 bases. The sequencing sample was made of blood. The CDR3, as DNA: TGTGCCAGCAGCCCAAGGACTAGCGTCCCTGAGCAGTTCTTC. Its translation: CASSPRTSVPEQFF.